A selection of T cell receptor beta chains follows, all from one sample in a study of T cells in localized non-small cell lung cancer. Here immunoSEQ multiplex PCR was the method, and the copy in TCRdb shows in-frame clones only, minus some. This table holds about 43,000 clones, about 91% found once. Sequences were derived from PBMCs, sampled before any cancer treatment. Receptors originate from a woman aged 35 to 69 with stage II lung adenocarcinoma. CDR3s include the opening cysteine and the closing phenylalanine or tryptophan.

v_gene: TRBV7-9; CDR3aa: CASSLRSGYEQYF
v_gene: TRBV28; CDR3aa: CASIGGPFEAFF
v_gene: TRBV7-2; CDR3aa: CASSLLGVFGETQYF
v_gene: TRBV2; CDR3aa: CASSGTSGRLETQYF
v_gene: TRBV5-4; CDR3aa: CASRTSGRAGGDTQYF
v_gene: TRBV2; CDR3aa: CASSVGTGYTEAFF
v_gene: TRBV13; CDR3aa: CASSLEAGGRTDTQYF
v_gene: TRBV2; CDR3aa: CASSVGGRIYEQYF
v_gene: TRBV5-1; CDR3aa: CASSPGGGGSYNSPLHF
v_gene: TRBV28; CDR3aa: CASSWGFIRSYEQYF
v_gene: TRBV27; CDR3aa: CASSPGLAPDTQYF
v_gene: TRBV19; CDR3aa: CASSSQGADGNTIYF
v_gene: TRBV28; CDR3aa: CASSLSGTSDAYEQYF
v_gene: TRBV19; CDR3aa: CASSIDGYNSNYGYTF
v_gene: TRBV7-9; CDR3aa: CASSLWGYGSSYNEQFF
v_gene: TRBV19; CDR3aa: CASSKGGVNEQFF
v_gene: TRBV28; CDR3aa: CASSRTSGSTYEQYF
v_gene: TRBV9; CDR3aa: CASSVAGVVGDTQYF
v_gene: TRBV5-6; CDR3aa: CASSHSSGVDEKLFF
v_gene: TRBV2; CDR3aa: CASSVLETGGEQYF
v_gene: TRBV27; CDR3aa: CASSPGQFDEKLFF
v_gene: TRBV5-4; CDR3aa: CASSLAGTDEKLFF
v_gene: TRBV7-9; CDR3aa: CASSLASGPETQYF
v_gene: TRBV6-1; CDR3aa: CASSEFGEETQYF
v_gene: TRBV6-4; CDR3aa: CASSERTSGSNTQYF
v_gene: TRBV5-4; CDR3aa: CASSLVAGLTEAFF
v_gene: TRBV5-8; CDR3aa: CASIDRGRRAFF
v_gene: TRBV19; CDR3aa: CASAFNSGNTIYF
v_gene: TRBV10-3; CDR3aa: CAIKGERSSYEQYF
v_gene: TRBV2; CDR3aa: CASSRKTSLEEKLFF
v_gene: TRBV19; CDR3aa: CASSLGQGAHQPQHF
v_gene: TRBV9; CDR3aa: CASSVARGAFSSGANVLTF
v_gene: TRBV7-6; CDR3aa: CASSLGTQDHSYEQYF
v_gene: TRBV6-6; CDR3aa: CASSHGTYNTEAFF